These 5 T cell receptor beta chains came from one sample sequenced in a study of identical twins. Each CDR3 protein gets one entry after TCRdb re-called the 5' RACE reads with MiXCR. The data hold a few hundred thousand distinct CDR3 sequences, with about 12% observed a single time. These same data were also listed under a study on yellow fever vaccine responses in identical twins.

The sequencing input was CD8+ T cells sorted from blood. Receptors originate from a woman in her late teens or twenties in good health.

CDR3 bases: TGCAGTGCTACCTTTTCGGATACGCAGTATTTT. Translated: CSATFSDTQYF. The chain joins TRBV20-1 to TRBJ2-3; D ambiguous. V lost 4 bases to trimming and J lost 6 bases, with 8 bases between them. CDR1 and CDR2 (germline): DFQATT, SNEGSKA (reference sequence). The CDR3 extends over 11 amino acids.

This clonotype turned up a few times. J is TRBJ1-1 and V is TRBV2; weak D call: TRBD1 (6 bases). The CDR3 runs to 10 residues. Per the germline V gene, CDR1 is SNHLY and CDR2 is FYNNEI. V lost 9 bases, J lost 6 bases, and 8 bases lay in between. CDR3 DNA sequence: TGTGCCAGTGACAGGTCTGAAGCTTTCTTT. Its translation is CASDRSEAFF.

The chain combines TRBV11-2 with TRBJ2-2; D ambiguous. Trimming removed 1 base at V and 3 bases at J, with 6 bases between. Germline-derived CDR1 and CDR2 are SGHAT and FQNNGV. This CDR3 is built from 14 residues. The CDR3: CASSLVSDTGELFF. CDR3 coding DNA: TGTGCCAGCAGCTTAGTGTCAGACACCGGGGAGCTGTTTTTT.

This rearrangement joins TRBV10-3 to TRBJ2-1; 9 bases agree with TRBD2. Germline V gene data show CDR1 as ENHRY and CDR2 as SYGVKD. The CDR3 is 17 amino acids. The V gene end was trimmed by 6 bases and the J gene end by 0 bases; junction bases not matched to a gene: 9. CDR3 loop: CAISPEGGRGSYNEQFF. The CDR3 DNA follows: TGTGCCATCAGCCCCGAGGGCGGGAGGGGCTCCTACAATGAGCAGTTCTTC.

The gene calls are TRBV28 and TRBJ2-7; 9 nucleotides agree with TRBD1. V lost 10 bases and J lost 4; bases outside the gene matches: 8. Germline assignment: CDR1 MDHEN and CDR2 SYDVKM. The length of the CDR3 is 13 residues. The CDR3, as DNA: TGTGCCACCCAGTCTGACAGGGGGTACGAGCAGTACTTC. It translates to CATQSDRGYEQYF.